The TCR beta chain described here comes from a study of monozygotic twins with inflammatory bowel disease. With about 15 and 9 cycles respectively, two nested PCRs were carried out on TCRalpha and TCRbeta cDNA. TCRdb re-called the 5' RACE reads and gives one entry per CDR3 protein, without DNA. The sample totals fewer than 200,000 distinct CDR3 sequences. The CDR3 runs to 13 residues. CDR1 and CDR2 (germline): SGHRS, YFSETQ. About this clonotype: Its target is unknown.

General observations from the study: IBD patients displayed reduced TCRbeta diversity (inverse Simpson) when set against healthy co-twins.

Sequences were obtained from blood. V is TRBV5-1 and J is TRBJ2-5. The receptor comes from a human donor with ulcerative colitis or Crohn's disease, or a healthy co-twin of an affected twin (not recorded which). CDR3 in amino acids: CASSSLLRETQYF.